Listed below are T cell receptor beta chains from one sample, sequenced in a study of blood T cell repertoires in COVID-19. Clones were sequenced by immunoSEQ multiplex PCR, and TCRdb holds only the in-frame ones, with some missing. The top ten clones hold around 9.3% of a sample with around 360,000 clones, around 87% of them seen once. The sample was peripheral blood. The receptors originated from a woman in her 30s with COVID-19, enrolled during active disease. Both conserved end residues are part of each CDR3. The D gene is left open where the match is weak. Rows may omit the clone size; those that give it use once, few, many or a size class.

length | size | D | J | V | CDR3 | DNA
16 | - | TRBD2 | TRBJ2-1 | TRBV27 | CASSTTGTSGANEQFF | TGTGCCAGCAGTACTACCGGGACTAGCGGGGCTAATGAGCAGTTCTTC
12 | - | - | TRBJ1-5 | TRBV24-1 | CATSDFSEPQHF | TGTGCCACCAGTGATTTCTCCGAGCCCCAGCATTTT
13 | - | TRBD1 | TRBJ1-5 | TRBV12-3/TRBV12-4 | CASSGQGAQPQHF | TGTGCCAGCAGCGGACAGGGGGCACAGCCCCAGCATTTT
17 | - | TRBD2 | TRBJ2-7 | TRBV28 | CASSTLPGSGASYEQYF | TGTGCCAGCAGTACCCTCCCCGGTAGCGGGGCCTCCTACGAGCAGTACTTC
14 | - | TRBD1 | TRBJ2-7 | TRBV6-6 | CASSYMTGGYEQYF | TGTGCCAGCAGTTACATGACAGGGGGCTACGAGCAGTACTTC
15 | - | - | TRBJ2-7 | TRBV6-5 | CASSFTPHSSYEQYF | TGTGCCAGCAGTTTCACCCCTCACAGTTCCTACGAGCAGTACTTC
13 | once | - | TRBJ1-1 | TRBV3-1/TRBV3-2 | CASRPGEGGEAFF | TGTGCCAGCAGACCAGGGGAGGGGGGTGAAGCTTTCTTT
16 | few | - | TRBJ2-1 | TRBV2 | CASSLSALIRGNEQFF | TGTGCCAGCAGCCTATCGGCGCTTATCCGGGGCAATGAGCAGTTCTTC
12 | - | - | TRBJ2-1 | TRBV12-5 | CASGLSGSEQFF | TGTGCTAGTGGACTATCGGGGAGTGAGCAGTTCTTC
15 | once | - | TRBJ2-7 | TRBV28 | CASSKGQGLSYEQYF | TGTGCCAGCAGCAAGGGCCAGGGGTTGAGCTACGAGCAGTACTTC
12 | few | - | TRBJ2-1 | TRBV28 | CASSLEQYEQFF | TGTGCCAGCAGTTTGGAACAGTATGAGCAGTTCTTC
15 | - | TRBD2 | TRBJ2-2 | TRBV24-1 | CATSDLLAGTGELFF | TGTGCCACCAGTGATTTACTAGCGGGAACCGGGGAGCTGTTTTTT
11 | - | - | TRBJ1-2 | TRBV6-5 | CASGTAYGYTF | TGTGCCAGCGGAACAGCCTATGGCTACACCTTC
16 | once | - | TRBJ2-5 | TRBV28 | CASRAGTVLAGFGQYF | TGTGCCAGCAGAGCCGGGACAGTCTTAGCGGGGTTCGGCCAGTACTTC
13 | - | - | TRBJ2-2 | TRBV7-2 | CASSSTYTGELFF | TGTGCCAGCAGCTCTACTTACACCGGGGAGCTGTTTTTT
12 | - | - | TRBJ1-2 | TRBV29-1 | CSVENRNYGYTF | TGCAGCGTTGAGAACAGAAACTATGGCTACACCTTC
14 | few | TRBD2 | TRBJ2-3 | TRBV30 | CAWGTGTSTDTQYF | TGTGCCTGGGGCACCGGGACTAGTACAGATACGCAGTATTTT
13 | - | TRBD2 | TRBJ2-7 | TRBV28 | CASIPSGGYEQYF | TGTGCCAGCATTCCTAGCGGAGGCTACGAGCAGTACTTC
17 | - | TRBD1 | TRBJ1-4 | TRBV30 | CAWSNPRDRGFHEKLFF | TGTGCCTGGAGTAATCCGCGGGACAGGGGATTTCATGAAAAACTGTTTTTT
12 | - | - | TRBJ2-5 | TRBV24-1 | CATSDLAETQYF | TGTGCCACCAGTGATTTAGCGGAGACCCAGTACTTC